Below are 17 T cell receptor beta chains sequenced from a single sample in a study of cytomegalovirus exposure and HLA in healthy donors. Primers for the PCR totalled 60 Vbeta and 13 Jbeta. Generated by immunoSEQ multiplex PCR, the TCRdb table keeps only in-frame clones and is missing some. Of 150,000 to 190,000 clones in the sample, about 80% were seen once. The sequenced material came from PBMCs. These receptor sequences come from a woman aged 45-60 years in good health and CMV-seropositive.

This clone was counted a few times. The V call is TRBV28, the J call TRBJ1-4, with 7 bases that match TRBD1. CDR1 and CDR2 from the germline V gene are MDHEN and SYDVKM. The CDR3 totals 15 residues. J lost 4 bases, V lost 5 bases, and 7 bases had no gene match. CDR3 protein: CASSTRDRNNEKLFF. The CDR3 DNA sequence: TGTGCCAGCAGTACCCGGGACAGAAATAATGAAAAACTGTTTTTT.

The V call is TRBV5-1, the J call TRBJ1-6; 8 positions agree with TRBD1. The CDR3 sequence is 17 residues long. Looked up from germline, CDR1 is SGHRS and CDR2 is YFSETQ. The ends lost 4 bases at V and 0 bases at J; junction bases unmatched: 6. The CDR3 DNA reads as TGCGCCAGCAGCCCGACAGGGGTGAGCTCCTATAATTCACCCCTCCACTTT. It yields the protein CASSPTGVSSYNSPLHF.

The chain recombines TRBV6-1 with TRBJ2-5; 7 bases map to TRBD1. Germline-derived CDR1 and CDR2 are MNHNS and SASEGT. The CDR3 is 16 residues long. V shed 2 bases and J 6 bases; nucleotides not matched to a gene: 12. CDR3 in DNA: TGTGCCAGCAGTGAACTACAGGGGACGACACAAAAGACCCAGTACTTC. This sequence encodes CASSELQGTTQKTQYF.

V gene TRBV5-5 combines with J gene TRBJ1-1; D perhaps matches TRBD1 (5 bases). This CDR3 spans 13 amino acids. The germline V and J ends were trimmed by 3 bases and 10 bases, with 16 bases remaining between them. Germline CDR1 is SGHKS and CDR2 is YYEKEE (reference sequence). CDR3 DNA sequence: TGTGCCAGCAGCTCATTCCCGGGACTGGGAGCTTTCTTT. Translating gives CASSSFPGLGAFF.

This chain uses TRBV5-3 with TRBJ2-7, with TRBD1 identical over 11 bases. TRBV5-3 is placed among ORFs of uncertain function. CDR3 size: 19 residues. Losses at the gene ends were 7 bases for V and 3 bases for J; bases not matched to a gene: 21. The CDR3 sequence: CARRRSRDRGAREVYEQYF. The CDR3 coding sequence is TGTGCCAGACGCCGGAGCCGGGACAGGGGGGCGAGGGAGGTCTACGAGCAGTACTTC.

The chain couples TRBV6-5 to TRBJ2-5, with D unresolved. CDR1 is MNHEY and CDR2 is SVGAGI in the germline V gene. This CDR3 contains 12 residues. Trimming took off 8 bases at V and 0 bases at J, with 7 bases between the two ends. The CDR3 coding sequence is TGTGCCAGCGGCAGTTACCAAGAGACCCAGTACTTC. This encodes CASGSYQETQYF.

This clone appeared once. V is TRBV25-1 and J is TRBJ2-5; the match to TRBD1 covers 7 bases. V lost 2 bases, J lost 4 bases, and 7 bases stayed unmatched. The CDR3 length is 15 residues. The germline V gene encodes CDR1 MGHDK and CDR2 SYGVNS. The CDR3 DNA follows: TGTGCCAGCAGTGAAAAAGGGACAGCAGGAGAGACCCAGTACTTC. Translating it yields CASSEKGTAGETQYF.

The genes are TRBV7-9 and TRBJ2-3, with TRBD2 matching over 7 bases. Germline-derived CDR1 and CDR2 are SEHNR and FQNEAQ (reference sequence). Trimming cost V 4 bases and J 0 bases; bases outside gene matches: 4. The CDR3 contains 15 residues. The CDR3 coding sequence is TGTGCCAGCAGCTCCTCTAGCGGTAGCACAGATACGCAGTATTTT. Protein sequence: CASSSSSGSTDTQYF.

This chain connects TRBV6-1 to TRBJ2-5; no clear D gene. The CDR3 runs 14 residues. CDR1 is MNHNS and CDR2 is SASEGT in the germline V gene. The V gene lost 7 bases and the J gene lost 5 bases, with 17 bases spanning the gap. This chain's CDR3 is CASTPPFSWETQYF. As DNA, the CDR3 is TGTGCCAGCACCCCCCCCTTTAGCTGGGAGACCCAGTACTTC.

This chain connects TRBV30 to TRBJ2-1, with 8 bases identical to TRBD2. V lost 2 bases to trimming and J lost 6 bases; unmatched junction nucleotides: 12. The CDR3 runs to 16 residues. Germline V lookup: CDR1 GTSNPN, CDR2 SVGIG (reference sequence). As DNA, the CDR3 is TGTGCCTGGAGTAGAGTCGGGACTAGGGCTCTCAATGAGCAGTTCTTC. Residues: CAWSRVGTRALNEQFF.

This clone was recorded only once. The V and J genes are TRBV28 and TRBJ1-1, with TRBD1 matching 8 bases. CDR3 length: 15 residues. V shed 6 bases and J 5 bases; nucleotides not matched to a gene: 11. Germline CDR1 reads MDHEN; CDR2 reads SYDVKM. DNA for the CDR3: TGTGCCAGCAGCAATGCCGGGACAGGAAGGACTGAAGCTTTCTTT. Its protein product is CASSNAGTGRTEAFF.

The rearrangement uses TRBV7-2 and TRBJ1-3, with 7 bases fitting TRBD1. The CDR3 is 15 residues long. With V trimmed by 4 bases and J by 3 bases, 6 bases remained unmatched. The germline gives CDR1 SGHTA, CDR2 FQGNSA. For the CDR3, the DNA is TGTGCCAGCAGCTCGACAGGGAGGATTGGAAACACCATATATTTT. Its protein product is CASSSTGRIGNTIYF.

The chain is built from TRBV6-1 and TRBJ1-3; a weak D match, TRBD1 (6 bases). The V end lost 8 bases, the J end lost 0 bases, and 14 bases lay between the germline ends. The CDR3 is made up of 15 amino acids. Germline CDR1 MNHNS, CDR2 SASEGT. Written as DNA, the CDR3 is TGTGCCAGCTCTCAGGGGACCTCCTCTGGAAACACCATATATTTT. Translated, it gives CASSQGTSSGNTIYF.

The chain carries TRBV27 and TRBJ1-6; D is unresolved. The CDR3 spans 13 residues. Germline V gene lookup returns CDR1 MNHEY and CDR2 SMNVEV (reference sequence). V was cut by 2 bases and J by 10 bases, with 9 bases left in between. CDR3 residues: CASSLGEVSPLHF. The CDR3 nucleotides are TGTGCCAGCAGTTTAGGCGAGGTATCACCCCTCCACTTT.

The rearrangement joins TRBV6-6 to TRBJ1-1, with 8 bases matching TRBD1. V was pared by 4 bases and J by 0 bases, with 4 bases of the junction left unmatched. This CDR3 contains 15 residues. CDR1 and CDR2 from the germline V gene are MNHNY and SVGAGI (reference sequence). CDR3 nucleotide sequence: TGTGCCAGCAGTTCTGGACAGGGCCTGAACACTGAAGCTTTCTTT. Amino acid sequence: CASSSGQGLNTEAFF.

This clone was counted only a few times. Its ends do not fully match the called genes, so a read error is possible. The V call is TRBV2, the J call TRBJ2-4; 8 nucleotides align to TRBD1. Germline values: CDR1 SNHLY, CDR2 FYNNEI. CDR3 length: 11 amino acids. In DNA, the CDR3 is TGTGCCAGCAAGGCGGCAGGGGGCGAGAACTTC. Its translation is CASKAAGGENF.

This clone was found a few times. This chain connects TRBV10-3 to TRBJ2-7; 7 bases align to TRBD1. The CDR3 sequence is 13 residues long. Losses at the gene ends were 4 bases for V and 3 bases for J; bases not matched to a gene: 3. Germline V gives CDR1 ENHRY, CDR2 SYGVKD. As DNA, the CDR3 is TGTGCCATCAGTGGGGACAGCCACTACGAGCAGTACTTC. As protein: CAISGDSHYEQYF.